These T cell receptor beta chains were read from a single sample in a study of CD8+ T cells in alopecia areata. Sequenced by immunoSEQ multiplex PCR; TCRdb stores in-frame clones only, minus some. The repertoire holds about 220,000 clones, with under 60% as singletons. Sample: CD4+ T cells sorted from blood, taken at week 4, from a patient treated with tofacitinib. The origin of the receptors is a human donor with alopecia areata. Both conserved end residues are part of each CDR3.

V	CDR3
TRBV20-1	CSALKQETQYF
TRBV19	CASSPQGIRGEQYF
TRBV7-8	CASSPRAGGSYNSPLHF
TRBV5-1	CASSLGWNEQFF
TRBV29-1	CSVENLGRIGANVLTF
TRBV29-1	CSVQGDGNTEAFF
TRBV29-1	CSVERQLTDTQYF
TRBV30	CACRDRVGGYTF
TRBV6-1	CASSESPGPIMNTEAFF
TRBV30	CAWSVQGASYGYTF
TRBV5-1	CAGTPSPGKYF
TRBV30	CAWSGGGMQYF
TRBV29-1	CSARQVMNTEAFF
TRBV5-1	CASSLALSLGEQYF
TRBV18	CASSPDRGSNQPQHF
TRBV6-8	CATPTNDKTGQGSHEQYF
TRBV10-3	CATTPGERETQYF
TRBV19	CASSPFRGQIYEQYF
TRBV29-1	CSAGQAVNYGYTF
TRBV10-3	CAISESGQTYNEQFF
TRBV25-1	CASTAAIGAITEAFF
TRBV7-2	CASSLRGLNEKLFF
TRBV6-5	CASSQDRAPYGYTF
TRBV9	CASSAGAGGETQYF
TRBV18	CASSTQGTQPQHF
TRBV7-3	CASSLDSSEQFF
TRBV30	CAWAPLGAENTGELFF
TRBV5-1	CASSTTGGTNYGYTF
TRBV5-1	CASSFSTDTQYF
TRBV30	CAWSGLVGEKLFF
TRBV30	CAWSLEGAGELFF
TRBV5-1	CASSSSGGSYNEQFF
TRBV4-3	CASSQDLGSGANVLTF
TRBV7-2	CASSHPGLAGGIAGELFF
TRBV7-9	CASSPRRDHEQYF
TRBV4-2	CASSQGLGGMNTEAFF
TRBV7-2	CASSPGRHNEQFF
TRBV29-1	CSVEGGQGTEAFF
TRBV12-2	CASRWLTDGQGDIQYF
TRBV30	CAGARTRSTGELFF
TRBV30	CAWRGRNTEAFF
TRBV7-2	CASSLGWTEAFF
TRBV29-1	CSVDTDTQYF
TRBV5-6	CASSPGTGTDTQYF
TRBV14	CASSYGQGHLYTQYF
TRBV27	CASSLNPRGRANYGYTF
TRBV4-3	CASSQDPAGGLVDTQYF
TRBV4-3	CASSQPGVGNEQFF
TRBV5-1	CASSNNREGETQYF
TRBV14	CASSERTGGSEKLFF
TRBV29-1	CSVLLDSYEQYF
TRBV2	CASSEVLGRGVNNEQFF
TRBV11-2	CASSTPLGTEAFF
TRBV6-1	CASYQTGNRELFF